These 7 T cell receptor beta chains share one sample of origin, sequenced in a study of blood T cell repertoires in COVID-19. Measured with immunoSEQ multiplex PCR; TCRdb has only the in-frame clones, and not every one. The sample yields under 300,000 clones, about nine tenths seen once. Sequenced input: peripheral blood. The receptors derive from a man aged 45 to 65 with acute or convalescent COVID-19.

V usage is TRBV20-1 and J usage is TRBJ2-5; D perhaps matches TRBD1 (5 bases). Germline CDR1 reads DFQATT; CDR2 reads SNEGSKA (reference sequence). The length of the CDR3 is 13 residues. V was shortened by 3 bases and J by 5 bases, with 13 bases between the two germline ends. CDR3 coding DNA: TGCAGTGCTAGTGGGGCAGGTTTGGAGACCCAGTACTTC. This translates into CSASGAGLETQYF.

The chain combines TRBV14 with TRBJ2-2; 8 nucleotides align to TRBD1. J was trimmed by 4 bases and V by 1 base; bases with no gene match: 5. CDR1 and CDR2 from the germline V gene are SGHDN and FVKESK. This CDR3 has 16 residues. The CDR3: CASSQVKTGATGELFF. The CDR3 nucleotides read TGTGCCAGCAGCCAAGTTAAGACAGGGGCCACCGGGGAGCTGTTTTTT.

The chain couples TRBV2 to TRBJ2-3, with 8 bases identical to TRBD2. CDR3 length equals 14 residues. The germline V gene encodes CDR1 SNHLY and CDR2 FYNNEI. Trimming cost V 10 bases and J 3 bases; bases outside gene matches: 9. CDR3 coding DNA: TGTGCCACAGGGCGGGGGGCCGTGACAGATACGCAGTATTTT. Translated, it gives CATGRGAVTDTQYF.

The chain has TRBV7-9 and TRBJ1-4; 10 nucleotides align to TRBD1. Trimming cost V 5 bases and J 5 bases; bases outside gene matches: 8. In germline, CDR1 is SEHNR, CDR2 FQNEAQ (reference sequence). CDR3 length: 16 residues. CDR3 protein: CASSHPWGQGNEKLFF. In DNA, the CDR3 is TGTGCCAGCAGCCACCCCTGGGGACAGGGGAATGAAAAACTGTTTTTT.

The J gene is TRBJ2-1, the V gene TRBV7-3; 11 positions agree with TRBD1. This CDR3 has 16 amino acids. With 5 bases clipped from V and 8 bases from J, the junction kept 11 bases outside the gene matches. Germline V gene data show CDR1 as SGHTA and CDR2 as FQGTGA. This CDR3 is CASSTILRGQGDEQFF. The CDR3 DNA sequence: TGTGCCAGCAGCACAATTTTACGGGGACAGGGGGATGAGCAGTTCTTC.

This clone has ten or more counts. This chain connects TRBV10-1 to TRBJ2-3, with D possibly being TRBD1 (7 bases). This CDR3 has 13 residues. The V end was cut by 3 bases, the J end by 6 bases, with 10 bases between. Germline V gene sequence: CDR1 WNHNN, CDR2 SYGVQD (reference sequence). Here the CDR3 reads CASSESGGDTQYF. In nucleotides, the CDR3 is TGCGCCAGCAGTGAATCAGGGGGGGATACGCAGTATTTT.

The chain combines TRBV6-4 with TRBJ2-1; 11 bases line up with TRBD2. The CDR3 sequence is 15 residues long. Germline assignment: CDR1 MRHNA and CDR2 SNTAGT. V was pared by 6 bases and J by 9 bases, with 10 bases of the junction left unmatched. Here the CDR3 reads CASRVLAGATGEQFF. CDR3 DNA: TGTGCCAGCAGGGTACTAGCGGGGGCAACAGGTGAGCAGTTCTTC.